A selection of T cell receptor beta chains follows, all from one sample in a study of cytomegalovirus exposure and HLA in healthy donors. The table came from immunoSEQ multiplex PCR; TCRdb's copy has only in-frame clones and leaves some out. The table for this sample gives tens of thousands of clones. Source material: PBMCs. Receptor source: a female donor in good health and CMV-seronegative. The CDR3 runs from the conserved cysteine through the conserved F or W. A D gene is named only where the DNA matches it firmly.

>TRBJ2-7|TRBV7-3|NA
CASSPGGGPYEQYF
TGTGCCAGCAGCCCCGGGGGAGGACCTTACGAGCAGTACTTC
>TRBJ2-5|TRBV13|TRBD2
CASSSPGTSGGYQETQYF
TGTGCCAGCAGCTCCCCAGGGACTAGCGGGGGGTACCAAGAGACCCAGTACTTC
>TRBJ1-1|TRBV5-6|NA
CASSRRAGWVGTEAFF
TGTGCCAGCAGCCGCAGGGCGGGATGGGTTGGCACTGAAGCTTTCTTT
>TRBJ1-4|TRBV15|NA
CATSSHRVTNERLFF
TGTGCCACCAGCAGCCACAGGGTTACTAATGAAAGACTGTTTTTT
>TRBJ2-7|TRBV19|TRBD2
CASSFSAGGPSYEQYF
TGTGCCAGTAGCTTTTCCGCGGGAGGCCCATCCTACGAGCAGTACTTC
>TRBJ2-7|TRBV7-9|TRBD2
CASSSPSGASYEQYF
TGTGCCAGCAGCTCACCTAGCGGGGCTTCCTACGAGCAGTACTTC
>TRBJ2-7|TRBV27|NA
CASRSGNSYEQYF
TGTGCCAGCAGGTCAGGGAACTCCTACGAGCAGTACTTC
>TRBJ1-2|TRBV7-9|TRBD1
CASSSGQGVYGYTF
TGTGCCAGCAGCTCCGGACAGGGGGTCTATGGCTACACCTTC
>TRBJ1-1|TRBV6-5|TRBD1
CASSSMTGVNTEAFF
TGTGCCAGCAGTTCCATGACAGGGGTAAACACTGAAGCTTTCTTT
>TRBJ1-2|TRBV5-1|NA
CASSFSGGGDGYTF
TGCGCCAGCAGCTTCTCGGGGGGTGGTGATGGCTACACCTTC
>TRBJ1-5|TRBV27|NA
CASSFTGLSNQPQHF
TGTGCCAGCAGTTTTACAGGGTTGAGCAATCAGCCCCAGCATTTT
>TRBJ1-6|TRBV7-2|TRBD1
CASSLGGTGPFNSPLHF
TGTGCCAGCAGCTTAGGAGGGACAGGGCCTTTTAATTCACCCCTCCACTTT
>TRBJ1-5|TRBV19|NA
CASSIELGNQPQHF
TGTGCCAGTAGTATAGAACTAGGCAATCAGCCCCAGCATTTT
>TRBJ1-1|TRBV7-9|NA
CASSSERPEAFF
TGTGCCAGCAGCTCAGAGAGGCCTGAAGCTTTCTTT
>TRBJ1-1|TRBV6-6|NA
CASHTGHETEAFF
TGTGCCAGCCACACAGGCCATGAAACTGAAGCTTTCTTT
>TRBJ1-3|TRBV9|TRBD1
CASSDRGENTIYF
TGTGCCAGCAGCGACAGGGGTGAAAACACCATATATTTT
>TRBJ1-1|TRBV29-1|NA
CSARGGANTEAFF
TGCAGCGCGCGGGGGGGGGCGAACACTGAAGCTTTCTTT
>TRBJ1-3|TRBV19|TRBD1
CASGQGHSGNTIYF
TGTGCCAGTGGACAGGGACACTCTGGAAACACCATATATTTT
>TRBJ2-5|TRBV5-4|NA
CASSLHPGETQYF
TGTGCCAGCAGCTTGCATCCGGGTGAGACCCAGTACTTC
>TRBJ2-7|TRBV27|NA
CASSPRGEVYEQYF
TGTGCCAGCAGTCCGCGAGGCGAGGTCTACGAGCAGTACTTC
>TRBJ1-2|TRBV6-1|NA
CASSEAGSYGYTF
TGTGCCAGCAGTGAGGCAGGAAGCTATGGCTACACCTTC
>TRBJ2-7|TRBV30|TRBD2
CAWSSGTRMGEQYF
TGTGCCTGGAGCTCCGGGACTAGGATGGGCGAGCAGTACTTC
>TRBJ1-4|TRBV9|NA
CASSPDRSNEKLFF
TGTGCCAGCAGCCCAGACAGATCGAATGAAAAACTGTTTTTT
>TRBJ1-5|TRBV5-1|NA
CASSFIPGMVQPQHF
TGCGCCAGCAGCTTTATCCCGGGGATGGTTCAGCCCCAGCATTTT
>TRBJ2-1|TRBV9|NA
CASSVSQEANNEQFF
TGTGCCAGCAGCGTAAGCCAGGAGGCTAACAATGAGCAGTTCTTC
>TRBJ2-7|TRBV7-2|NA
CASSPLADIYEQYF
TGTGCCAGCAGCCCTTTAGCGGACATCTACGAGCAGTACTTC
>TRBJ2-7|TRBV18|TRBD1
CASSRDRAGGEQYF
TGTGCCAGCTCGCGGGACAGGGCAGGAGGGGAGCAGTACTTC
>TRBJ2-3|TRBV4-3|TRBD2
CASSQDLPWGGEGTQYF
TGCGCCAGCAGCCAAGATCTGCCGTGGGGGGGAGAGGGTACGCAGTATTTT
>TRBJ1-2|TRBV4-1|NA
CASSQADRFRYGYTF
TGCGCCAGCAGCCAGGCTGACAGGTTCCGCTATGGCTACACCTTC
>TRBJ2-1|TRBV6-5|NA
CASSRRSSYNEQFF
TGTGCCAGCAGTCGCCGGAGCTCCTACAATGAGCAGTTCTTC
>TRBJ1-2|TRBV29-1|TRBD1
CSVKTGQGGYTF
TGCAGCGTTAAGACAGGGCAGGGTGGCTACACCTTC
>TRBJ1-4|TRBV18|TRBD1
CASSPTRTGSEKLFF
TGTGCCAGCTCACCAACAAGGACAGGGAGTGAAAAACTGTTTTTT